These 20 T cell receptor beta chains were sequenced from one sample in a study of T-cell memory formation after mild COVID-19. TCRdb reanalysed the 5' RACE reads using MiXCR and keeps one entry per CDR3 protein. The sample includes about 150,000 distinct CDR3 sequences, less than 25% of them seen just once. Material: PBMCs or a T cell subset sorted from them (not recorded which). These receptors originate from an adult woman who had mild COVID-19 (a few samples of this study predate the infection). Cell type and time point are not known.

This clonotype was counted only a few times. V gene TRBV5-1 combines with J gene TRBJ2-1, with TRBD1 matching over 7 bases. The CDR3 runs to 15 residues. J lost 8 bases, V lost 0 bases, and 8 bases had no gene match. Germline lookup yields CDR1 SGHRS and CDR2 YFSETQ. The CDR3 nucleotides are TGCGCCAGCAGCTTGGGACAGGGTTACGTCGATGAGCAGTTCTTC. The encoded protein is CASSLGQGYVDEQFF. Complete variable domain (other parts from reference TRBV5-1 and TRBJ2-1): KAGVTQTPRYLIKTRGQQVTLSCSPISGHRSVSWYQQTPGQGLQFLFEYFSETQRNKGNFPGRFSGRQFSNSRSEMNVSTLELGDSALYLCASSLGQGYVDEQFFGPGTRLTVL.

This chain links TRBV27 with TRBJ1-1; tentative D call: TRBD1 (6 bases). The germline V gene has CDR1 MNHEY and CDR2 SMNVEV (reference sequence). Trimming removed 11 bases at V and 0 bases at J, with 19 bases between. The CDR3 length is 15 residues. This CDR3 is CASIAPRGVNTEAFF. DNA for the CDR3: TGTGCCTCGATCGCCCCCAGGGGAGTGAACACTGAAGCTTTCTTT.

The chain joins TRBV12-3 or TRBV12-4 to TRBJ1-5; the D is unclear. The V gene lost 3 bases and the J gene lost 3 bases, with 6 bases spanning the gap. This CDR3 is 13 amino acids long. The CDR3 here is CASSFADNQPQHF. As DNA, the CDR3 is TGTGCCAGCAGTTTCGCAGACAATCAGCCCCAGCATTTT.

In its sample, this clonotype was seen many times. The CDR3 loop is CASSRTDTQYF. DNA for the CDR3: TGTGCCAGCAGTCGCACAGATACGCAGTATTTT. This rearrangement joins TRBV7-8 to TRBJ2-3, with D unclear. The ends were cut back, 6 bases at V and 1 base at J, with 2 bases in the middle. The CDR3 runs 11 residues. Germline loops: CDR1 SGHVS, CDR2 FQNEAQ.

The rearrangement joins TRBV12-3 or TRBV12-4 to TRBJ1-1, with 9 nucleotides matching TRBD1. The CDR3 spans 16 residues. The V segment lost 5 bases and the J segment 0 bases; nucleotides outside the gene matches: 7. For the CDR3, the DNA is TGTGCCAGCAGTCCGACAGGGGGGTTAGTGAACACTGAAGCTTTCTTT. This sequence encodes CASSPTGGLVNTEAFF.

This sequence joins TRBV6-2 or TRBV6-3 and TRBJ1-2; D not resolved. Germline CDR1 reads MNHEY; CDR2 reads SVGEGT. The CDR3 contains 14 residues. V lost 2 bases and J 5 bases, leaving 12 bases between the germline ends. CDR3 sequence: CASSYRSLGYGYTF. The CDR3 DNA is TGTGCCAGCAGTTACCGGAGCCTTGGTTATGGCTACACCTTC.

This clonotype came up a few times. This chain connects TRBV20-1 to TRBJ1-5; D is unclear. V lost 3 bases to trimming and J lost 0 bases, with 9 bases between them. Looked up from germline, CDR1 is DFQATT and CDR2 is SNEGSKA (reference sequence). The CDR3 spans 14 residues. The CDR3 spells CSASAVYSNQPQHF. CDR3 nucleotides: TGCAGTGCTAGTGCGGTTTATAGCAATCAGCCCCAGCATTTT.

The rearrangement uses TRBV6-5 and TRBJ1-1; the D is unclear. This CDR3 spans 14 amino acids. The germline V and J ends were trimmed by 5 bases and 2 bases, with 12 bases remaining between them. Germline V gene data show CDR1 as MNHEY and CDR2 as SVGAGI. The CDR3 bases are TGTGCCAGCAGTCCTCACGTAGCTAACACTGAAGCTTTCTTT. Translated: CASSPHVANTEAFF.

This clonotype has just a few counts. The rearrangement links TRBV29-1 to TRBJ2-7, with D possibly called TRBD1 or TRBD2 (5 bases each). This CDR3 is built from 13 residues. Germline V gives CDR1 SQVTM, CDR2 ANQGSEA. V dropped 2 bases and J dropped 3 bases, with 11 bases sitting between them. The CDR3 reads CSVEQGPFYEQYF. The DNA for the CDR3 is TGCAGCGTTGAACAGGGACCCTTCTACGAGCAGTACTTC.

There are a few counts of this clonotype. The chain carries TRBV7-2 and TRBJ1-2, with D maybe TRBD1 (5 bases). CDR1 is SGHTA and CDR2 is FQGNSA in the germline V gene. Trimming removed 5 bases at V and 1 base at J, with 17 bases between. This CDR3 spans 16 amino acids. The CDR3 DNA reads TGTGCCAGCAGCGTCCCCGGAGGGGATCGTAACTATGGCTACACCTTC. Its protein is CASSVPGGDRNYGYTF.

The CDR3 sequence: CAISDPSGRPYEQYF. The CDR3 nucleotides read TGTGCCATCAGTGATCCTAGCGGGAGGCCCTACGAGCAGTACTTC. This chain connects TRBV10-3 to TRBJ2-7, with 11 nucleotides matching TRBD2. The junction had 3 bases not matched to a gene; V was cut back by 3 bases and J by 2 bases. Germline values: CDR1 ENHRY, CDR2 SYGVKD. The CDR3 is 15 amino acids.

This clonotype was found a few times. The chain links TRBV12-3 or TRBV12-4 to TRBJ2-1, with unresolved D. This CDR3 is built from 11 residues. Trimming stripped 6 bases from V and 9 bases from J, with 9 bases between. This chain's CDR3 is CASRDRIEQFF. CDR3 nucleotides: TGTGCCAGCAGAGACCGAATTGAGCAGTTCTTC.

This clonotype was seen a handful of times. The chain is built from TRBV5-6 and TRBJ1-1; TRBD1 is a possible D gene (5 bases). V lost 3 bases and J 1 base, leaving 16 bases between the germline ends. CDR3 size: 16 residues. Germline V gene data show CDR1 as SGHDT and CDR2 as YYEEEE. The CDR3 DNA reads as TGTGCCAGCAGCTACGGCGAGGGGAGTAGGAACACTGAAGCTTTCTTT. This encodes CASSYGEGSRNTEAFF.

V is TRBV20-1 and J is TRBJ2-7, with D perhaps TRBD1 (6 bases). The V gene's germline CDR1 is DFQATT and CDR2 SNEGSKA (reference sequence). The CDR3 is made up of 11 amino acids. The CDR3 sequence is CSLRGPYEQYF. CDR3 bases: TGCAGCCTCAGGGGTCCGTACGAGCAGTACTTC.

This clonotype was counted between two and nine times. The chain carries TRBV4-1 and TRBJ2-3; a possible D gene is TRBD2 (7 bases). This CDR3 comprises 16 residues. Germline loops: CDR1 MGHRA, CDR2 YSYEKL. V dropped 4 bases and J dropped 3 bases, with 17 bases sitting between them. The CDR3 region is CASSPGAGGRTDTQYF. The CDR3 DNA is TGCGCCAGCAGCCCTGGGGCCGGGGGGCGGACAGATACGCAGTATTTT.

The CDR3 bases are TGTGCCAGCAGCGCTCGGGACAGGCTAAATGAGCAGTTCTTC. Amino acids: CASSARDRLNEQFF. The J gene is TRBJ2-1, the V gene TRBV3-1; 8 bases are shared with TRBD1. The CDR3 sequence is 14 residues long. Germline assignment: CDR1 LGHDT and CDR2 YNNKEL (reference sequence). J gave up 7 bases and V 5 bases, and 7 bases lay outside the gene matches.

This clonotype was detected a few times. The chain links TRBV6-5 to TRBJ2-4; D unclear. Germline V lookup: CDR1 MNHEY, CDR2 SVGAGI. There are 13 residues in the CDR3. Trimming removed 3 bases from V and 10 bases from J, with 13 bases in between. The CDR3 DNA follows: TGTGCCAGCAGTTATTTAGCAGAGCAAATTCAGTACTTC. As protein: CASSYLAEQIQYF.

A few counts support this clonotype. The rearrangement joins TRBV2 to TRBJ1-2; D remains ambiguous. Germline CDR1 is SNHLY and CDR2 is FYNNEI. This CDR3 has 14 amino acids. Trimming stripped 6 bases from V and 2 bases from J, with 13 bases between. CDR3 amino acids: CASSSPGRNYGYTF. DNA for the CDR3: TGTGCCAGCAGCTCCCCGGGGAGGAACTATGGCTACACCTTC.

The rearrangement links TRBV10-3 to TRBJ2-3; no definite D call. The germline V and J ends were trimmed by 5 bases and 2 bases, with 8 bases remaining between them. Germline loops: CDR1 ENHRY, CDR2 SYGVKD. The CDR3 is 13 amino acids. The CDR3: CAISYDLTDTQYF. As DNA, the CDR3 is TGTGCCATCAGTTACGACCTCACAGATACGCAGTATTTT.

The V gene is TRBV30, the J gene TRBJ1-5; no clear D. Germline V lookup: CDR1 GTSNPN, CDR2 SVGIG (reference sequence). Deletions cut 2 bases from V and 2 bases from J, with 10 bases between. This CDR3 is built from 14 residues. DNA of the CDR3: TGTGCCTGGAGTCCAGGTTTGGGCAATCAGCCCCAGCATTTT. Protein product: CAWSPGLGNQPQHF.